These 21 T cell receptor beta chains share one sample of origin, sequenced in a study of CD8 T cells in ankylosing spondylitis. MiXCR, run by TCRdb on the 5' RACE reads, gives a single entry per CDR3 protein. Of roughly 230,000 distinct CDR3 sequences in the sample, 15% to 20% were seen once. Material for sequencing was blood, either unsorted or a sorted T cell fraction (not recorded which). The receptor set was obtained from a male donor with ankylosing spondylitis or in good health (not recorded which).

The J gene is TRBJ2-3, the V gene TRBV7-2; TRBD1 matches 9 bases. Looked up from germline, CDR1 is SGHTA and CDR2 is FQGNSA. This CDR3 spans 18 amino acids. J gave up 2 bases and V 0 bases, and 9 bases lay outside the gene matches. The CDR3 nucleotides read TGTGCCAGCAGCTTAGCTGATTCCGGGACAGGGTACACAGATACGCAGTATTTT. Amino acid sequence: CASSLADSGTGYTDTQYF.

This clonotype was picked up a small number of times. The J gene is TRBJ2-7, the V gene TRBV6-2 or TRBV6-3; 10 bases match TRBD2. Per the germline V gene, CDR1 is MNHEY and CDR2 is SVGEGT. The CDR3 has 14 amino acids. Losses at the gene ends were 6 bases for V and 2 bases for J; bases not matched to a gene: 4. CDR3 loop: CASRGLALTYEQYF. CDR3 coding DNA: TGTGCCAGCAGGGGACTAGCGCTAACCTACGAGCAGTACTTC.

This clonotype was seen repeatedly, ten times or more. The rearrangement uses TRBV5-1 and TRBJ1-1; perhaps TRBD1 as D (5 bases). The CDR3 runs 13 residues. Looked up from germline, CDR1 is SGHRS and CDR2 is YFSETQ. Trimming took off 4 bases at V and 8 bases at J, with 15 bases between the two ends. The CDR3 loop is CASSGIPGPEAFF. The CDR3 DNA is TGCGCCAGCAGCGGAATACCGGGACCGGAAGCTTTCTTT.

The rearrangement uses TRBV9 and TRBJ1-1; possible D gene TRBD1, 6 bases. This CDR3 has 13 residues. Trimming removed 5 bases from V and 4 bases from J, with 12 bases in between. From germline, CDR1 is SGDLS and CDR2 YYNGEE. The CDR3 is CASSVGGRTEAFF. The CDR3 nucleotides read TGTGCCAGCAGTGTGGGGGGCCGCACTGAAGCTTTCTTT.

This clonotype was seen many times. V is TRBV20-1 and J is TRBJ2-7, with TRBD1 matching over 8 bases. The CDR3 extends over 14 amino acids. The V gene's germline CDR1 is DFQATT and CDR2 SNEGSKA (reference sequence). V trimming: 4 bases; J trimming: 2 bases; junction bases outside the gene matches: 7. This chain's CDR3 is CSAKNPTGAYEQYF. The CDR3 coding sequence is TGCAGTGCTAAAAACCCGACAGGGGCCTACGAGCAGTACTTC.

Ten or more counts support this clonotype. The rearrangement joins TRBV20-1 to TRBJ2-1; tentatively, D is TRBD2 (7 bases). Germline-derived CDR1 and CDR2 are DFQATT and SNEGSKA (reference sequence). V lost 7 bases and J 13 bases, leaving 20 bases between the germline ends. The CDR3 is 12 amino acids. Here the CDR3 reads CSVLIWEGDQFF. The CDR3, as DNA: TGCAGTGTCCTTATCTGGGAGGGGGACCAGTTCTTC.

In this sample, this clonotype turned up many times. The rearrangement links TRBV29-1 to TRBJ2-7; 7 bases fit TRBD2. Trimming took 1 base from V and 2 from J; bases not matched to a gene: 5. In germline, CDR1 is SQVTM, CDR2 ANQGSEA. This CDR3 comprises 14 residues. The CDR3 DNA reads TGCAGCGTTGAAGGGCTAGCGGAGACCTACGAGCAGTACTTC. It encodes CSVEGLAETYEQYF.

The chain combines TRBV7-8 with TRBJ2-1; D may be TRBD2 (5 bases). This CDR3 region has 17 residues. CDR1 is SGHVS and CDR2 is FQNEAQ in the germline V gene. Trimming pared 1 base from V and 10 bases from J, leaving 23 bases between. In DNA, the CDR3 is TGTGCCAGCAGCTTAGGGCCCCACGCGGGTGATATGGTGGAGCAGTTCTTC. Amino acid sequence: CASSLGPHAGDMVEQFF.

The V call is TRBV25-1, the J call TRBJ2-2, with a tentative D call TRBD1 (5 bases). V dropped 5 bases and J dropped 2 bases, with 12 bases sitting between them. The CDR3 sequence is 15 residues long. Germline-derived CDR1 and CDR2 are MGHDK and SYGVNS. CDR3 region: CASSPLTENTGELFF. CDR3 sequence (DNA): TGTGCCAGCAGTCCCTTGACAGAAAACACCGGGGAGCTGTTTTTT.

Only a few counts were recorded for this clonotype. V gene TRBV29-1 combines with J gene TRBJ1-2; no clear D gene. V shed 7 bases and J shed 8 bases, with 8 bases lying between them. Per the germline V gene, CDR1 is SQVTM and CDR2 is ANQGSEA. This CDR3 comprises 9 residues. Here the CDR3 reads CSAIPGYTF. CDR3 in DNA: TGCAGCGCAATCCCGGGCTACACCTTC.

This clonotype was seen a handful of times. The chain joins TRBV6-5 to TRBJ2-2, with TRBD2 as a possible D gene (6 bases). Germline CDR1 and CDR2: MNHEY and SVGAGI. V was shortened by 6 bases and J by 4 bases, with 21 bases between the two germline ends. The CDR3 runs to 17 residues. CDR3: CASSLNGGPGVTGELFF. CDR3 coding DNA: TGTGCCAGCAGCTTAAACGGGGGACCCGGGGTCACCGGGGAGCTGTTTTTT.

This clonotype was detected many times. The V and J genes are TRBV12-3 or TRBV12-4 and TRBJ2-7; possibly TRBD2 for D (6 bases). Between the trimmed V and J ends, which lost 3 bases and 7 bases, there was a span of 19 bases. This CDR3 spans 15 amino acids. CDR3 coding DNA: TGTGCCAGCAGTTTTTTCCCCGACTCGGAGGGGGAGCAGTACTTC. Amino acid sequence: CASSFFPDSEGEQYF.

This clonotype has more than one count but fewer than ten. This chain uses TRBV29-1 with TRBJ1-2; D gene unclear. In germline, CDR1 is SQVTM, CDR2 ANQGSEA. The V gene lost 0 bases and the J gene lost 5 bases, with 7 bases spanning the gap. This CDR3 comprises 12 residues. CDR3 amino acids: CSVEETRYGYTF. In DNA, the CDR3 is TGCAGCGTTGAAGAGACCAGATATGGCTACACCTTC.

J is TRBJ1-4 and V is TRBV12-3 or TRBV12-4, with D tentatively TRBD1 (5 bases). Between the trimmed V and J ends, which lost 4 bases and 1 base, there was a span of 7 bases. The CDR3 contains 14 residues. This CDR3 reads CASSSGITNEKLFF. CDR3 nucleotides: TGTGCCAGCAGTTCAGGGATAACTAATGAAAAACTGTTTTTT.

This chain uses TRBV6-2 or TRBV6-3 with TRBJ2-2, with 8 bases matching TRBD2. CDR1 and CDR2 from the germline V gene are MNHEY and SVGEGT. The CDR3 has 13 amino acids. V lost 6 bases to trimming and J lost 7 bases; unmatched junction nucleotides: 4. CDR3 coding DNA: TGTGCCAGCAGAACTAGCGGAGTCGGGGAGCTGTTTTTT. Its translation is CASRTSGVGELFF.

This clonotype has a handful of counts. The chain uses TRBV9 and TRBJ2-5; TRBD2 matches 12 bases. With V trimmed by 4 bases and J by 2 bases, 6 bases remained unmatched. Germline V gene sequence: CDR1 SGDLS, CDR2 YYNGEE. The CDR3 spans 16 residues. The CDR3 region has the DNA TGTGCCAGCAGCCCCCGAGGACTAGCGGGACAAGAGACCCAGTACTTC. This codes for CASSPRGLAGQETQYF.

The chain couples TRBV7-8 to TRBJ2-1; TRBD2 is a possible D gene (6 bases). CDR1 and CDR2 from the germline V gene are SGHVS and FQNEAQ. The V gene lost 1 base and the J gene lost 4 bases, with 11 bases spanning the gap. There are 15 residues in the CDR3. DNA for the CDR3: TGTGCCAGCAGCTTAGTGGGGGGAGTGTACAATGAGCAGTTCTTC. Translating it yields CASSLVGGVYNEQFF.

The chain combines TRBV5-1 with TRBJ2-7; 7 bases are shared with TRBD1. Germline CDR1 reads SGHRS; CDR2 reads YFSETQ. Trimming cost V 5 bases and J 5 bases; bases outside gene matches: 10. The CDR3 extends over 14 amino acids. CDR3: CASRPPGQIDEQYF. For the CDR3, the DNA is TGCGCCAGCAGGCCACCGGGACAGATCGACGAGCAGTACTTC.

The genes are TRBV21-1 and TRBJ2-5; TRBD2 reflects the table's D call only, with no check against the DNA. TRBV21-1 is a pseudogene segment. This CDR3 contains 13 residues. CDR3 in DNA: TGTGCCAGCAGCAAAGGCGGGAGAGAGACCCAGTACTTC. This encodes CASSKGGRETQYF.

This clonotype has just a few counts. The genes are TRBV6-4 and TRBJ2-1; 12 nucleotides agree with TRBD2. Germline V lookup: CDR1 MRHNA, CDR2 SNTAGT. J gave up 6 bases and V 4 bases, and 1 base lay outside the gene matches. This CDR3 spans 14 amino acids. CDR3 protein: CASSGTSGANEQFF. For the CDR3, the DNA is TGTGCCAGCAGTGGGACTAGCGGGGCCAATGAGCAGTTCTTC.

This clonotype was observed a few times. V is TRBV9 and J is TRBJ2-2, with 13 bases identical to TRBD2. The CDR3 is made up of 18 amino acids. Germline values: CDR1 SGDLS, CDR2 YYNGEE. V gave up 4 bases and J gave up 6 bases; unmatched junction bases: 12. The DNA for the CDR3 is TGTGCCAGCAGCCTGACTGGACTAGCGGGAGAGTACGCCGGGGAGCTGTTTTTT. It codes for CASSLTGLAGEYAGELFF.